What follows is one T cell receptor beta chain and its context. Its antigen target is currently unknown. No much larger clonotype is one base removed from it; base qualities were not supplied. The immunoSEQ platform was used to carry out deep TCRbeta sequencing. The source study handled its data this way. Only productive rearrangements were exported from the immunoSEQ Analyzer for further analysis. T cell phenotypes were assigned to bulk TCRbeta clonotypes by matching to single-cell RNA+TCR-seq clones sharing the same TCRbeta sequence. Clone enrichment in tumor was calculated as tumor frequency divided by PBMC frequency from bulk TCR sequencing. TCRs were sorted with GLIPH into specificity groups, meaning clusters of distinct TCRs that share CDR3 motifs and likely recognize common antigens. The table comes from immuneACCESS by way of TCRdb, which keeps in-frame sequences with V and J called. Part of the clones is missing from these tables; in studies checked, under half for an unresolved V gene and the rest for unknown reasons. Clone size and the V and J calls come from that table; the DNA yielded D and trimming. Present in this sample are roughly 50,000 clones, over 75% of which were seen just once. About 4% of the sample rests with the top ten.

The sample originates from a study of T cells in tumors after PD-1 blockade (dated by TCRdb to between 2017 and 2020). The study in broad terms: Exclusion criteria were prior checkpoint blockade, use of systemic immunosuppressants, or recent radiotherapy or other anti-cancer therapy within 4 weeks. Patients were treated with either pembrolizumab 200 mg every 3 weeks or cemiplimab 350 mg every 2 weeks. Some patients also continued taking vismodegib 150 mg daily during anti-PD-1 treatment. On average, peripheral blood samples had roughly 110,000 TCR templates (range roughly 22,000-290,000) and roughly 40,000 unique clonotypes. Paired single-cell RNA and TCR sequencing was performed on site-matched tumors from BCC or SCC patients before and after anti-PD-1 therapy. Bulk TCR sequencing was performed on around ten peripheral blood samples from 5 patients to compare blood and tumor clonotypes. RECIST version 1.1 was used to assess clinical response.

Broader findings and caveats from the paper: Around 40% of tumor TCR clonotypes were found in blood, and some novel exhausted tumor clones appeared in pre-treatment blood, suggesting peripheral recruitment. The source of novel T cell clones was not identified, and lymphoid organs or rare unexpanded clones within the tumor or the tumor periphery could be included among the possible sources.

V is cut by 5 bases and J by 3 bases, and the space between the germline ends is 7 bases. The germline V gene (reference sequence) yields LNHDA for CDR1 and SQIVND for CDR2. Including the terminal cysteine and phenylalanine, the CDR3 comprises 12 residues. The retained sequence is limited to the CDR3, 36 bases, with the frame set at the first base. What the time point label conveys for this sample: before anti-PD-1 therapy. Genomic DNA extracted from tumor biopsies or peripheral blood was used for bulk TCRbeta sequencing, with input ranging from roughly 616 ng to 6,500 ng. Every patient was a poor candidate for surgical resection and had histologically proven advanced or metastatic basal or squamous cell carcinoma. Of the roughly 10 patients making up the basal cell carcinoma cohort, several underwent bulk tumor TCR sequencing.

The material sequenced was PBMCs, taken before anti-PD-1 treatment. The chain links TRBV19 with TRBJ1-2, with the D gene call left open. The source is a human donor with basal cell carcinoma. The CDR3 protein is CASSAADYGYTF. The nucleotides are TGTGCCAGTAGTGCGGCCGACTATGGCTACACCTTC.